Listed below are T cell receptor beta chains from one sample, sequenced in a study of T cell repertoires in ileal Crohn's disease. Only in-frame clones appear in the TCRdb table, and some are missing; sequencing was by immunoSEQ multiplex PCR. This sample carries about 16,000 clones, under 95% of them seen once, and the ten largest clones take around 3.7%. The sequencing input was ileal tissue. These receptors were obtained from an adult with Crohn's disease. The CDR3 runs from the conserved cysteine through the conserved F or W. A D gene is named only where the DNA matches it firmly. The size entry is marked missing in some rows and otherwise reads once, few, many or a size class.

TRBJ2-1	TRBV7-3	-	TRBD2	CASSLGGGAYNEQFF	TGTGCCAGCAGCTTGGGCGGGGGGGCCTACAATGAGCAGTTCTTC
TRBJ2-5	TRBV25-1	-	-	CASRGGKTQYF	TGTGCCAGCAGGGGGGGAAAGACCCAGTACTTC
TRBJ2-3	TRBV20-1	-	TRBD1	CSARTGVAGYF	TGCAGTGCCAGGACAGGGGTGGCCGGGTATTTT
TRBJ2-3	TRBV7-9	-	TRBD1	CASTVSSGGTQYF	TGTGCCAGCACCGTGTCCTCAGGGGGTACGCAGTATTTT
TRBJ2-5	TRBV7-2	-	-	CASSQGRVQDF	TGTGCCAGCAGCCAGGGAAGGGTCCAAGACTTC
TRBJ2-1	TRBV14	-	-	CASSLRGTVGEQFF	TGTGCCAGCAGCCTCCGAGGAACCGTGGGTGAGCAGTTCTTC
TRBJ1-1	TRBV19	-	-	CASSNQGSMNTEAFF	TGTGCCAGTAGTAACCAGGGGTCCATGAACACTGAAGCTTTCTTT
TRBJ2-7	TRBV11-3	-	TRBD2	CASSPTSGAVYEQYF	TGTGCCAGCAGCCCAACTAGCGGGGCAGTTTACGAGCAGTACTTC
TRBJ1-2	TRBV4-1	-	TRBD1	CASSQDPDGQGAGGYTF	TGCGCCAGCAGCCAAGACCCAGATGGACAGGGGGCGGGTGGCTACACCTTC
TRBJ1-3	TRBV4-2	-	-	CASSQDLISGNTIYF	TGTGCCAGCAGCCAAGATCTTATCTCTGGAAACACCATATATTTT
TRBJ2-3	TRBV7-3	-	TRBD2	CASSLTGGDTQYF	TGTGCCAGCAGCTTAACGGGGGGGGATACGCAGTATTTT
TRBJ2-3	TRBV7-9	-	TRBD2	CASSLVAGGSTDTQYF	TGTGCCAGCAGCTTAGTAGCGGGGGGTAGCACAGATACGCAGTATTTT
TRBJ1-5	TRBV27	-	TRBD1	CASSSRQGDQPQHF	TGTGCCAGCAGTTCTCGACAGGGGGACCAGCCCCAGCATTTT
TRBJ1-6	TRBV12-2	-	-	CASRLAQDRDFLLHF	TGTGCAAGTCGCTTAGCGCAAGACAGGGATTTCCTCCTCCACTTT
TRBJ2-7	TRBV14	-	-	CASSLGVGEQYF	TGTGCCAGCAGCCTGGGAGTGGGCGAGCAGTACTTC
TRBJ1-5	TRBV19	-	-	CASSIEGRVWQPQHF	TGTGCCAGTAGTATAGAAGGCAGGGTTTGGCAGCCCCAGCATTTT
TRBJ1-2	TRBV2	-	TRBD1	CASRMTGGAGYTF	TGTGCCAGCAGGATGACAGGGGGGGCTGGCTACACCTTC
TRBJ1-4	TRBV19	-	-	CASNRAVRGNIATNEKLFF	TGTGCCAGTAATCGGGCGGTTAGAGGGAATATTGCAACTAATGAAAAGCTGTTTTTT
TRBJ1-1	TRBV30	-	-	CAWSVGGLNTEAFF	TGTGCCTGGAGTGTGGGAGGTCTGAACACTGAAGCTTTCTTT
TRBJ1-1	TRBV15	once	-	CATSRAGGTEAFF	TGTGCCACCAGCAGAGCGGGGGGCACTGAAGCTTTCTTT
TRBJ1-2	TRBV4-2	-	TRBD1	CASSQGPTGDSDYGYTF	TGTGCCAGCAGCCAAGGGCCGACAGGGGACTCCGACTATGGCTACACCTTC
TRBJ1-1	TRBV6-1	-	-	CASSEWRSVNTEAFF	TGTGCCAGCAGTGAATGGCGGTCGGTGAACACTGAAGCTTTCTTT
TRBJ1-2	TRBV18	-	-	CASSPMTEANYGYTF	TGTGCCAGCTCACCAATGACAGAAGCTAACTATGGCTACACCTTC
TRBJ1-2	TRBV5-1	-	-	CASQFGPREGDGYTF	TGCGCCAGTCAATTCGGTCCTAGGGAAGGGGATGGCTACACCTTC
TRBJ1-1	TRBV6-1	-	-	CASTGRRNTEAFF	TGTGCCAGCACGGGAAGGAGGAACACTGAAGCTTTCTTT
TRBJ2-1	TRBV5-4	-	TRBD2	CASSGWTSGGLYNEQFF	TGTGCCAGCAGCGGATGGACTAGCGGGGGGCTATACAATGAGCAGTTCTTC
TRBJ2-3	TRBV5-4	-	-	CASSLKFGDVGVQYF	TGTGCCAGCAGCTTGAAATTTGGAGACGTCGGAGTGCAGTATTTT
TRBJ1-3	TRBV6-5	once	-	CASGGAQAGNTIYF	TGTGCCAGCGGGGGGGCACAGGCTGGAAACACCATATATTTT
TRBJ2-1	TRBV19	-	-	CASSSAPSTYYNEQFF	TGTGCCAGTAGTAGTGCCCCATCGACATATTACAATGAGCAGTTCTTC
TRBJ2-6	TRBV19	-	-	CAGSSGANVLTF	TGTGCCGGGAGCTCTGGGGCCAACGTCCTGACTTTC
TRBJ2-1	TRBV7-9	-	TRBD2	CASSPLAGGHYNEQFF	TGTGCCAGCAGCCCATTAGCGGGGGGGCACTACAATGAGCAGTTCTTC